A selection of T cell receptor beta chains follows, all from one sample in a study of blood T cell repertoires in COVID-19. Method: immunoSEQ multiplex PCR; TCRdb's copy keeps in-frame clones and lacks some. The repertoire holds approximately 200,000 clones, with roughly 82% as singletons. Sequences were obtained from PBMCs or T cells enriched from blood (not recorded which). These TCRs come from a man aged 35-49 years who had recovered from COVID-19. Both conserved end residues are part of each CDR3. Each record gives: V gene, J gene, clone size, D gene, CDR3 DNA, CDR3 protein. The D gene is left open where the match is weak. Where a row states a size, it is once, few, many or the class of an expanded clone; other rows omit it.

v_call: TRBV19; j_call: TRBJ1-3; clone_size: NA; d_call: NA; cdr3_nt: TGTGCCAGTAGTGAAGCGGGAACCATATATTTT; cdr3_aa: CASSEAGTIYF
v_call: TRBV9; j_call: TRBJ1-1; clone_size: NA; d_call: NA; cdr3_nt: TGTGCCAGCAGCGTAGGGATCCGGGTGGGAGGCACTGAAGCTTTCTTT; cdr3_aa: CASSVGIRVGGTEAFF
v_call: TRBV7-9; j_call: TRBJ1-1; clone_size: NA; d_call: TRBD1; cdr3_nt: TGTGCCAGCGGGACAGGGGCCATGAACACTGAAGCTTTCTTT; cdr3_aa: CASGTGAMNTEAFF
v_call: TRBV15; j_call: TRBJ1-3; clone_size: NA; d_call: NA; cdr3_nt: TGTGCCACCAGCAGAGAAAGGGGCTTTGGAAACACCATATATTTT; cdr3_aa: CATSRERGFGNTIYF
v_call: TRBV6-5; j_call: TRBJ1-2; clone_size: once; d_call: NA; cdr3_nt: TGTGCCAGCAGTTACTCGGGGACTGGGGGCTACACCTTC; cdr3_aa: CASSYSGTGGYTF
v_call: TRBV5-1; j_call: TRBJ1-2; clone_size: once; d_call: NA; cdr3_nt: TGCGCCAGCAGCTTGGACAGAGCTAACTATGGCTACACCTTC; cdr3_aa: CASSLDRANYGYTF
v_call: TRBV7-9; j_call: TRBJ1-4; clone_size: NA; d_call: NA; cdr3_nt: TGTGCCAGCAGCTTACGCAGTCATAATGAAAAACTGTTTTTT; cdr3_aa: CASSLRSHNEKLFF
v_call: TRBV30; j_call: TRBJ2-2; clone_size: NA; d_call: TRBD2; cdr3_nt: TGTGCCTGGAGTCGGACTAGCGGGAGAGTTGGCGGGGAGCTGTTTTTT; cdr3_aa: CAWSRTSGRVGGELFF
v_call: TRBV11-2; j_call: TRBJ2-1; clone_size: NA; d_call: NA; cdr3_nt: TGTGCCAGCAGCTTAGGTGTGGGTCTAGTCTACAATGAGCAGTTCTTC; cdr3_aa: CASSLGVGLVYNEQFF
v_call: TRBV7-2; j_call: TRBJ1-1; clone_size: NA; d_call: NA; cdr3_nt: TGTGCCAGCAGCTTACGTCGGGAGTCGGGTGAAGCTTTCTTT; cdr3_aa: CASSLRRESGEAFF
v_call: TRBV25-1; j_call: TRBJ1-1; clone_size: NA; d_call: NA; cdr3_nt: TGTGCCAGCAGTCTATCAGGAGGTAGAGTAACTGAAGCTTTCTTT; cdr3_aa: CASSLSGGRVTEAFF
v_call: TRBV7-3; j_call: TRBJ1-1; clone_size: once; d_call: TRBD1; cdr3_nt: TGTGCCAGCAGCTTCCAGGGGGCGCGAGGTGAAGCTTTCTTT; cdr3_aa: CASSFQGARGEAFF
v_call: TRBV7-2; j_call: TRBJ2-6; clone_size: NA; d_call: TRBD2; cdr3_nt: TGTGCCAGCAGCTCGGGACTAGCGGGAGGTGGGGCCAACGTCCTGACTTTC; cdr3_aa: CASSSGLAGGGANVLTF
v_call: TRBV18; j_call: TRBJ1-1; clone_size: NA; d_call: TRBD1; cdr3_nt: TGTGCCAGCTCACCTAGGACAGGGAAGGACACTGAAGCTTTCTTT; cdr3_aa: CASSPRTGKDTEAFF
v_call: TRBV5-1; j_call: TRBJ2-5; clone_size: once; d_call: TRBD2; cdr3_nt: TGCGCCAGCCAGACCGCCGGTACTAGTGGCGGGAGGGCCATGTTTGGCCAGTACTTC; cdr3_aa: CASQTAGTSGGRAMFGQYF
v_call: TRBV29-1; j_call: TRBJ2-7; clone_size: NA; d_call: TRBD1; cdr3_nt: TGCAGCGGCGGAGAACAGGGGAACGAGCAGTACTTC; cdr3_aa: CSGGEQGNEQYF
v_call: TRBV11-2; j_call: TRBJ2-3; clone_size: NA; d_call: TRBD2; cdr3_nt: TGTGCCAGCAGCCCCTGGACTAGCGGAAACTCTAGCACAGATACGCAGTATTTT; cdr3_aa: CASSPWTSGNSSTDTQYF
v_call: TRBV10-3; j_call: TRBJ2-3; clone_size: NA; d_call: TRBD2; cdr3_nt: TGTGCCATCAGTGAACTAGCGGGGTCTGTCACAGATACGCAGTATTTT; cdr3_aa: CAISELAGSVTDTQYF
v_call: TRBV18; j_call: TRBJ1-2; clone_size: NA; d_call: TRBD1; cdr3_nt: TGTGCCAGCTCACGGGCCGGACAGGGCCACACCTACACCTTC; cdr3_aa: CASSRAGQGHTYTF
v_call: TRBV19; j_call: TRBJ1-2; clone_size: few; d_call: TRBD1; cdr3_nt: TGTGCCACAACACCCGGACAGGGGGAAGGCTACACCTTC; cdr3_aa: CATTPGQGEGYTF
v_call: TRBV5-1; j_call: TRBJ2-3; clone_size: NA; d_call: TRBD2; cdr3_nt: TGCGCCAGCAGCCCCCTGACAGCGGGATACGCTAGCACAGATACGCAGTATTTT; cdr3_aa: CASSPLTAGYASTDTQYF
v_call: TRBV11-2; j_call: TRBJ2-3; clone_size: NA; d_call: NA; cdr3_nt: TGTGCCAGCAGCTTAGTATTGCGGGAAAGCACAGATACGCAGTATTTT; cdr3_aa: CASSLVLRESTDTQYF
v_call: TRBV7-2; j_call: TRBJ1-2; clone_size: NA; d_call: NA; cdr3_nt: TGTGCCAGCAGCTTAACACAGGACAGCCGGGGCTATGGCTACACCTTC; cdr3_aa: CASSLTQDSRGYGYTF
v_call: TRBV9; j_call: TRBJ1-1; clone_size: NA; d_call: NA; cdr3_nt: TGTGCCAGCAGCGCCTTGTCGGGCACTGAAGCTTTCTTT; cdr3_aa: CASSALSGTEAFF
v_call: TRBV28; j_call: TRBJ1-4; clone_size: NA; d_call: NA; cdr3_nt: TGTGCCAGCAGTTTGGGGGGTAATTTCGCAACTAATGAAAAACTGTTTTTT; cdr3_aa: CASSLGGNFATNEKLFF
v_call: TRBV7-9; j_call: TRBJ2-5; clone_size: once; d_call: NA; cdr3_nt: TGTGCCAGCAGCTTCTTACACAGCCAAGAGACCCAGTACTTC; cdr3_aa: CASSFLHSQETQYF
v_call: TRBV4-3; j_call: TRBJ2-2; clone_size: NA; d_call: NA; cdr3_nt: TGCGCCAGCAGCCAAGATTGGGACACATCGAACACCGGGGAGCTGTTTTTT; cdr3_aa: CASSQDWDTSNTGELFF
v_call: TRBV5-4; j_call: TRBJ2-3; clone_size: NA; d_call: NA; cdr3_nt: TGTGCCAGCAGCTTGCCAGGGACACCCACAGATACGCAGTATTTT; cdr3_aa: CASSLPGTPTDTQYF
v_call: TRBV27; j_call: TRBJ1-6; clone_size: NA; d_call: TRBD1; cdr3_nt: TGTGCCAGCAGTCCGCGGACAGGGTATAATTCACCCCTCCACTTT; cdr3_aa: CASSPRTGYNSPLHF
v_call: TRBV7-3; j_call: TRBJ1-1; clone_size: few; d_call: NA; cdr3_nt: TGTGCCAGCAGTTCCATGGCAGGCACGAACACTGAAGCTTTCTTT; cdr3_aa: CASSSMAGTNTEAFF
v_call: TRBV6-2/TRBV6-3; j_call: TRBJ1-5; clone_size: NA; d_call: NA; cdr3_nt: TGTGCCAGCAGTTCCGCGGGGGGGAATCAGCCCCAGCATTTT; cdr3_aa: CASSSAGGNQPQHF
v_call: TRBV5-1; j_call: TRBJ2-7; clone_size: NA; d_call: TRBD2; cdr3_nt: TGCGCCAGCAGCTTGGACATCCTAGCGGGGAGAGAGCAGTACTTC; cdr3_aa: CASSLDILAGREQYF
v_call: TRBV5-5; j_call: TRBJ1-2; clone_size: NA; d_call: TRBD1; cdr3_nt: TGTGCCAGCAGCTTGGGGACAGGGGGCAACTATGGCTACACCTTC; cdr3_aa: CASSLGTGGNYGYTF
v_call: TRBV28; j_call: TRBJ1-6; clone_size: NA; d_call: NA; cdr3_nt: TGTGCCAGCAGTAGCAGGGTCGGTAATTCACCCCTCCACTTT; cdr3_aa: CASSSRVGNSPLHF
v_call: TRBV18; j_call: TRBJ2-1; clone_size: NA; d_call: NA; cdr3_nt: TGTGCCAGCTCACCGATGGTCAGGGGCGATGAGCAGTTCTTC; cdr3_aa: CASSPMVRGDEQFF
v_call: TRBV28; j_call: TRBJ1-5; clone_size: NA; d_call: TRBD1; cdr3_nt: TGTGCCAGCAGTTTAGGGACAGGGGGGAATCAGCCCCAGCATTTT; cdr3_aa: CASSLGTGGNQPQHF
v_call: TRBV7-9; j_call: TRBJ2-4; clone_size: NA; d_call: NA; cdr3_nt: TGTGCCAGCAGCCCCCGGGGAATCGCCAAAAACATTCAGTACTTC; cdr3_aa: CASSPRGIAKNIQYF
v_call: TRBV10-3; j_call: TRBJ1-3; clone_size: NA; d_call: TRBD1; cdr3_nt: TGTGCCATCAGTGGACAGGGAGGAAACACCATATATTTT; cdr3_aa: CAISGQGGNTIYF
v_call: TRBV7-8; j_call: TRBJ2-2; clone_size: NA; d_call: TRBD2; cdr3_nt: TGTGCCACTCCGGGTGGGGGACTAGCGGGAGGGCCGGGCACCGGGGAGCTGTTTTTT; cdr3_aa: CATPGGGLAGGPGTGELFF
v_call: TRBV30; j_call: TRBJ1-3; clone_size: NA; d_call: NA; cdr3_nt: TGTGCCTGGAGTGTACAGGGCTCTGGAAACACCATATATTTT; cdr3_aa: CAWSVQGSGNTIYF
v_call: TRBV7-8; j_call: TRBJ2-2; clone_size: NA; d_call: TRBD1; cdr3_nt: TGTGCCAGCAGCCACCACTTCAGGGGGACCGGGGAGCTGTTTTTT; cdr3_aa: CASSHHFRGTGELFF